These T cell receptor beta chains were read from a single sample in a study of blood T cell repertoires in COVID-19. Here immunoSEQ multiplex PCR was the method, and the copy in TCRdb shows in-frame clones only, minus some. The sample carries 130,000 to 150,000 clones, approximately 88% recorded once. Sequencing was carried out using peripheral blood. These receptors were obtained from a woman aged 50 to 60 with acute or convalescent COVID-19. The CDR3 runs from the conserved cysteine through the conserved F or W. The D gene is left open where the match is weak. The size of a clone is reported for some rows only, either as once, few or many, or as a class for expanded clones.

TRBV3-1/TRBV3-2,TRBJ2-1,once,NA,CASSQERLAYHNEQFF,TGTGCCAGCAGCCAAGAGAGGCTAGCGTATCACAATGAGCAGTTCTTC
TRBV27,TRBJ2-7,NA,TRBD1,CASSSGTGGREQYF,TGTGCCAGCAGTTCCGGGACAGGGGGCCGCGAGCAGTACTTC
TRBV5-1,TRBJ1-4,NA,TRBD1,CASSLDRGQEKLFF,TGCGCCAGCAGCTTGGACAGGGGGCAGGAAAAACTGTTTTTT
TRBV7-6,TRBJ2-2,NA,TRBD1,CASSLALAGGPNTGELFF,TGTGCCAGCAGCTTAGCGCTGGCAGGGGGCCCTAATACCGGGGAGCTGTTTTTT
TRBV19,TRBJ1-1,NA,NA,CASSEVNTEAFF,TGTGCCAGTAGTGAGGTGAACACTGAAGCTTTCTTT
TRBV13,TRBJ1-4,once,TRBD1,CASSLTGNGEKLFF,TGTGCCAGCAGCTTGACAGGGAACGGAGAAAAACTGTTTTTT
TRBV11-3,TRBJ2-1,NA,NA,CASSLGLGLQFF,TGTGCCAGCAGCCTCGGTTTGGGCCTGCAGTTCTTC
TRBV5-1,TRBJ1-2,once,TRBD1,CASSDPTGDNYGYTF,TGCGCCAGCAGCGACCCGACAGGGGATAACTATGGCTACACCTTC
TRBV30,TRBJ2-7,NA,NA,CAWSVDYTYEQYF,TGTGCCTGGAGTGTGGACTACACCTACGAGCAGTACTTC
TRBV27,TRBJ1-5,once,NA,CASSSDSANQPQHF,TGTGCCAGCAGTTCGGACAGCGCCAATCAGCCCCAGCATTTT
TRBV12-2,TRBJ2-1,NA,NA,CASRLVVLGTGAYNEQFF,TGTGCAAGTCGCTTAGTGGTTTTAGGGACAGGGGCCTACAATGAGCAGTTCTTC
TRBV19,TRBJ2-3,NA,TRBD2,CASRIPTGTSGGATDTQYF,TGTGCCAGTAGGATACCTACCGGGACTAGCGGGGGGGCCACAGATACGCAGTATTTT
TRBV4-1,TRBJ2-7,few,NA,CASSQDHTGREQYF,TGCGCCAGCAGCCAAGATCATACAGGCCGGGAGCAGTACTTC
TRBV5-1,TRBJ2-2,once,TRBD1,CASSLDRGGTGELFF,TGCGCCAGCAGCTTGGACAGGGGTGGGACCGGGGAGCTGTTTTTT
TRBV18,TRBJ2-2,NA,TRBD1,CASSRGQVNTGELFF,TGTGCCAGCTCACGTGGACAGGTCAACACCGGGGAGCTGTTTTTT
TRBV11-2,TRBJ2-3,NA,TRBD1,CASSLGTGGSTDTQYF,TGTGCCAGCAGCTTAGGTACAGGGGGTTCGACAGATACGCAGTATTTT
TRBV10-3,TRBJ1-1,NA,TRBD1,CASGQGNTEAFF,TGTGCCTCGGGACAGGGGAACACTGAAGCTTTCTTT
TRBV7-9,TRBJ2-1,NA,NA,CASVRSSYNEQFF,TGTGCCAGCGTACGGAGCTCCTACAATGAGCAGTTCTTC
TRBV28,TRBJ2-7,NA,TRBD1,CASTWDRVNEQYF,TGTGCCAGCACCTGGGACAGGGTTAACGAGCAGTACTTC
TRBV7-8,TRBJ1-2,NA,NA,CASSLAGNYPSYTF,TGTGCCAGCAGCTTAGCCGGGAATTATCCGTCCTACACCTTC
TRBV24-1,TRBJ1-1,NA,NA,CATSPQGGTEAFF,TGTGCCACCTCTCCGCAGGGAGGCACTGAAGCTTTCTTT
TRBV27,TRBJ1-2,once,NA,CASSLLPGNGYTF,TGTGCCAGCAGTTTACTTCCCGGGAATGGCTACACCTTC
TRBV9,TRBJ2-7,NA,NA,CASSVGASSYEQYF,TGTGCCAGCAGCGTAGGGGCAAGCTCCTACGAGCAGTACTTC
TRBV5-1,TRBJ1-3,NA,TRBD1,CASSLEGQGAENTIYF,TGCGCCAGCAGCTTGGAAGGACAGGGGGCGGAGAACACCATATATTTT
TRBV19,TRBJ2-7,NA,TRBD2,CASSTAGLAGLYEQYF,TGTGCCAGTAGTACCGCCGGACTAGCGGGGCTCTACGAGCAGTACTTC
TRBV6-5,TRBJ2-3,NA,TRBD2,CASRLGGSTDTQYF,TGTGCCAGCAGGTTGGGGGGGTCAACAGATACGCAGTATTTT
TRBV29-1,TRBJ2-3,NA,NA,CSVENYRDQSTDTQYF,TGCAGCGTTGAAAATTACAGGGACCAAAGCACAGATACGCAGTATTTT
TRBV7-3,TRBJ2-2,few,TRBD1,CASSLKVTGTNTGELFF,TGTGCCAGCAGCTTAAAGGTGACAGGGACGAACACCGGGGAGCTGTTTTTT
TRBV11-3,TRBJ2-3,NA,NA,CASSIGRDTQYF,TGTGCCAGCAGCATAGGGAGGGATACGCAGTATTTT
TRBV15,TRBJ2-5,NA,NA,CATSRGGETQYF,TGTGCCACCAGCAGAGGAGGGGAGACCCAGTACTTC
TRBV5-4,TRBJ1-1,once,NA,CASSLARLMHTEAFF,TGTGCCAGCAGCTTGGCGAGATTGATGCACACTGAAGCTTTCTTT
TRBV3-1/TRBV3-2,TRBJ2-7,NA,NA,CASSQDEVAAYEQYF,TGTGCCAGCAGCCAAGATGAGGTAGCGGCCTACGAGCAGTACTTC
TRBV5-4,TRBJ2-5,NA,NA,CASSFVEGETQYF,TGTGCCAGCAGCTTTGTGGAGGGAGAGACCCAGTACTTC
TRBV28,TRBJ1-6,NA,NA,CASKSGASYNSPLHF,TGTGCCAGCAAGAGTGGGGCCTCCTATAATTCACCCCTCCACTTT
TRBV14,TRBJ2-1,NA,NA,CASSQARNGEQFF,TGTGCCAGCAGCCAAGCTCGAAACGGTGAGCAGTTCTTC
TRBV9,TRBJ1-6,once,TRBD1,CASSRDVGQGSSPLHF,TGTGCCAGCAGCCGGGATGTGGGACAGGGAAGTTCACCCCTCCACTTT
TRBV4-2,TRBJ2-1,NA,TRBD2,CASSQAWTSGGYNEQFF,TGTGCCAGCAGCCAGGCCTGGACTAGCGGGGGCTACAATGAGCAGTTCTTC
TRBV2,TRBJ2-7,NA,NA,CASMRLTYEQYF,TGTGCCAGCATGAGACTTACCTACGAGCAGTACTTC
TRBV23-1,TRBJ2-7,NA,NA,CASSQWGSYEQYF,TGCGCCAGCAGTCAATGGGGCAGCTACGAGCAGTACTTC
TRBV4-2,TRBJ2-1,NA,TRBD2,CASSQVGRAGEQFF,TGTGCCAGCAGCCAAGTCGGGAGGGCGGGTGAGCAGTTCTTC
TRBV5-1,TRBJ2-3,NA,NA,CASSRGHGNRGEDTQYF,TGCGCCAGCAGCCGGGGACACGGAAATCGGGGGGAAGATACGCAGTATTTT
TRBV7-9,TRBJ2-7,few,NA,CASSFDRLQVASSYEQYF,TGTGCCAGCAGCTTTGACAGACTCCAGGTCGCGTCCAGTTACGAGCAGTACTTC
TRBV7-9,TRBJ2-1,NA,TRBD2,CASRPGGGSYNEQFF,TGTGCCAGCAGACCGGGAGGGGGATCCTACAATGAGCAGTTCTTC
TRBV4-2,TRBJ1-2,once,TRBD1,CASSRDSRLGYTF,TGTGCCAGCAGCCGGGACAGCCGCTTGGGCTACACCTTC
TRBV6-5,TRBJ1-1,NA,NA,CASSYSWGGNTEAFF,TGTGCCAGCAGTTACTCTTGGGGCGGGAACACTGAAGCTTTCTTT
TRBV9,TRBJ1-2,NA,TRBD1,CASSPRTGGSNGYTF,TGTGCCAGCAGCCCGCGGACAGGGGGCTCGAATGGCTACACCTTC
TRBV5-1,TRBJ1-4,NA,TRBD1,CASSPQTGGYEKLFF,TGCGCCAGCAGCCCGCAGACAGGGGGGTATGAAAAACTGTTTTTT
TRBV5-4,TRBJ2-7,NA,TRBD2,CASSRGPGGADEQYF,TGTGCCAGCAGCCGGGGGCCCGGGGGGGCTGACGAGCAGTACTTC
TRBV28,TRBJ2-7,NA,TRBD2,CASSPGLAGAYEQYF,TGTGCCAGCAGTCCCGGACTAGCAGGGGCCTACGAGCAGTACTTC
TRBV25-1,TRBJ1-1,NA,TRBD1,CASLRGHTEAFF,TGTGCCAGCCTTAGGGGGCACACTGAAGCTTTCTTT
TRBV3-1/TRBV3-2,TRBJ2-2,NA,NA,CASSQAYQGGTGELFF,TGTGCCAGCAGCCAAGCGTACCAGGGTGGGACCGGGGAGCTGTTTTTT
TRBV6-1,TRBJ2-2,NA,TRBD2,CASSEAGLAGNTGELFF,TGTGCCAGCAGTGAAGCGGGGCTAGCGGGGAACACCGGGGAGCTGTTTTTT
TRBV10-1,TRBJ2-2,once,TRBD1,CASSVTGGTGELFF,TGCGCCAGCAGTGTAACAGGGGGCACCGGGGAGCTGTTTTTT
TRBV28,TRBJ2-1,NA,TRBD2,CASTWRGAGEQFF,TGTGCCAGCACCTGGCGGGGGGCCGGTGAGCAGTTCTTC
TRBV18,TRBJ1-2,NA,TRBD1,CASSPGTGGDYGYTF,TGTGCCAGCTCACCAGGGACAGGGGGAGACTATGGCTACACCTTC
TRBV19,TRBJ2-3,NA,TRBD2,CAITSGGRGDTQYF,TGTGCCATAACTAGCGGGGGCCGGGGGGATACGCAGTATTTT
TRBV10-3,TRBJ1-1,NA,TRBD1,CAIGTGTGEAFF,TGTGCCATCGGTACGGGGACAGGTGAAGCTTTCTTT
TRBV5-1,TRBJ1-1,NA,TRBD1,CASSLGGGAGSTEAFF,TGCGCCAGCAGCTTGGGAGGGGGCGCAGGATCCACTGAAGCTTTCTTT
TRBV24-1,TRBJ2-2,NA,TRBD2,CATSIAGVVGELFF,TGTGCCACCAGCATAGCGGGAGTGGTCGGGGAGCTGTTTTTT